This entry is about one T cell receptor beta chain. The sample belongs to a study of cytomegalovirus exposure and HLA in healthy donors. The PCR made use of 60 Vbeta and 13 Jbeta primers. Assay: immunoSEQ multiplex PCR; the TCRdb copy retains only in-frame clones and omits some. The data show 76,000 or so clones, under 85% seen once. Material: PBMCs. The source of this sequence is a woman in her 40s in good health and CMV-seropositive.

Here the CDR3 reads CASKGDGNSPLHF. The CDR3, as DNA: TGCGCCAGCAAGGGGGACGGTAATTCACCCCTCCACTTT. V is TRBV5-1 and J is TRBJ1-6; D is possibly TRBD1 (6 bases). The CDR3 spans 13 residues. Germline CDR1 SGHRS, CDR2 YFSETQ. Trimming pared 6 bases from V and 6 bases from J, leaving 10 bases between.